The TCR beta chain under discussion was sequenced for a study of blood T cell repertoires in COVID-19. The overall study: The study drew acute and convalescent COVID-19 samples from the United States, Italy and Spain. Sources were T cells, B-cell-depleted T cells, or PBMCs; the material itself was cDNA or gDNA.

Source study methods: Reference gene primer amplification gave estimated nucleated cell counts. Assay: immunoSEQ multiplex PCR; the TCRdb copy retains only in-frame clones and omits some. Clone size and the V and J calls come from that table; the DNA yielded D and trimming. The sample contains 200,000 to 250,000 clones, roughly 83% of which appear only once. This CDR3 is 16 amino acids long. Per germline, CDR1 SGHTA and CDR2 FQGNSA. V dropped 5 bases and J dropped 5; count of bases not matched to a gene: 9. The chain has TRBV7-2 and TRBJ2-2; 9 nucleotides match TRBD1. This TCR was recovered from a man of 80 years or more with acute or convalescent COVID-19. The sequencing sample was made of peripheral blood. The CDR3 loop reads CASSLRQGVETGELFF. Here the CDR3 DNA reads TGTGCCAGCAGCCTTCGACAGGGGGTAGAAACCGGGGAGCTGTTTTTT.